The 4 T cell receptor beta chains below were found in one sample sequenced in a study of blood T cells in healthy people across ages. Using a J-beta primer mix together with a sample-barcoded 5' primer, a second PCR was run for roughly 6 to 12 cycles. TCRdb called the 5' RACE reads again in MiXCR, with one record for every CDR3 protein. The table includes under 1,100,000 distinct CDR3 sequences, approximately 25% detected once. These data were also filed under a second study, of T cells of mothers and their children.

Material for sequencing was blood. These receptors originate from a girl aged 2-10 years in good health.

The sample holds a few counts of this clonotype. This chain connects TRBV10-3 to TRBJ2-7; D is undetermined. Trimming cost V 8 bases and J 6 bases, with 2 bases left between them. Germline V CDR1 and CDR2: ENHRY, SYGVKD. The length of the CDR3 is 8 residues. The CDR3 reads CAIPEQYF. Written as DNA, the CDR3 is TGTGCCATCCCCGAGCAGTACTTC.

This clonotype was counted only a few times. V gene TRBV20-1 combines with J gene TRBJ1-2; TRBD1 is a possible D gene (5 bases). This CDR3 is 13 amino acids long. Trimming shortened V by 3 bases and J by 0 bases, and 8 bases separated the two germline ends. CDR1 DFQATT and CDR2 SNEGSKA come from the germline V gene (reference sequence). CDR3 residues: CSARTATNYGYTF. The CDR3 DNA follows: TGCAGTGCTAGGACAGCAACTAACTATGGCTACACCTTC.

This clonotype was seen a few times. This chain connects TRBV6-2 or TRBV6-3 to TRBJ2-1, with D unclear. The J call may be incorrect, as the DNA end agrees better with TRBJ2-7. In germline, CDR1 is MNHEY, CDR2 SVGEGT. CDR3 length: 16 amino acids. CDR3 DNA sequence: TGTGCCAGCAGCTCTAATCCGCCACTCGCCCTCTACGAGCAGTACTTC. Protein: CASSSNPPLALYEQYF.

The table lists this clonotype with a few counts. The J gene is TRBJ1-1, the V gene TRBV7-9, with 7 bases fitting TRBD1. V gave up 7 bases and J gave up 5 bases; unmatched junction bases: 16. The germline V gene has CDR1 SEHNR and CDR2 FQNEAQ (reference sequence). This CDR3 region has 16 residues. The CDR3 nucleotides are TGTGCCAGCACTCCCCAGGACAGGCTCGGGGCGACTGAAGCTTTCTTT. Protein product: CASTPQDRLGATEAFF.